Reported below is one T cell receptor (beta chain). The source of the sample is a study of blood T cell repertoires in COVID-19. Across the whole study: Samples of COVID-19 (acute and convalescent) were obtained from the United States, Italy and Spain. T cells, B-cell-depleted T cells, or PBMCs supplied cDNA or gDNA.

Per the original data handling: It was from reference gene primer amplification that nucleated cell counts were estimated. Sequencing used immunoSEQ multiplex PCR; TCRdb keeps in-frame clones, though not all of them. The DNA gave D and trimming, while V, J and clone size come from that table. The table records about 360,000 clones, around 82% of them present only once. CDR1 is ENHRY, CDR2 SYGVKD, per germline. V lost 6 bases to trimming and J lost 5 bases, with 16 bases between them. The CDR3 consists of 14 residues. The gene calls are TRBV10-3 and TRBJ2-5, with D possibly matching TRBD2 (6 bases). The sample comprised peripheral blood. The receptor's source is a man in his thirties or forties with active or convalescent COVID-19. DNA of the CDR3: TGTGCCATCAGCGACGTGGGGGGAACTGAGACCCAGTACTTC. Protein: CAISDVGGTETQYF.